A single sample gave rise to the 27 T cell receptor beta chains below, sequenced in a study of T cell responses to AZD1222 COVID-19 vaccine. The method was immunoSEQ multiplex PCR; TCRdb's version includes in-frame clones alone and lacks a portion of them. This sample has about 150,000 clones, with over 85% found just once. Material: peripheral blood, obtained on day 0 of AZD1222 vaccination. The origin of the receptors is an adult in good health.

CDR3 loop: CASRQGKNTEAFF. CDR3 nucleotide sequence: TGTGCCAGTCGACAGGGGAAGAACACTGAAGCTTTCTTT. The V and J genes are TRBV6-5 and TRBJ1-1, with 8 bases aligning to TRBD1. In germline, CDR1 is MNHEY, CDR2 SVGAGI. After removal of 9 bases from V and 1 base from J, the junction contained 4 bases not matched to a gene. CDR3 length: 13 residues.

The chain carries TRBV23-1 and TRBJ1-3; D is unclear. TRBV23-1 is an ORF, with its function uncertain. This CDR3 spans 16 amino acids. The ends were cut back, 0 bases at V and 0 bases at J, with 9 bases in the middle. The CDR3 DNA reads TGCGCCAGCAGTCAATCGCGCCGGCCCTCTGGAAACACCATATATTTT. It specifies CASSQSRRPSGNTIYF.

The chain couples TRBV4-1 to TRBJ1-6, with 10 bases lining up with TRBD1. Germline CDR1 MGHRA, CDR2 YSYEKL. J lost 9 bases, V lost 3 bases, and 8 bases had no gene match. This CDR3 has 16 amino acids. The CDR3: CASSQKRGQGPSPLHF. The CDR3 nucleotides are TGCGCCAGCAGCCAGAAAAGGGGACAGGGGCCTTCACCCCTCCACTTT.

The chain joins TRBV2 to TRBJ1-2, with 8 nucleotides matching TRBD1. Germline CDR1 and CDR2: SNHLY and FYNNEI. Trimming cost V 6 bases and J 2 bases; bases outside gene matches: 5. This CDR3 is 14 amino acids long. Written as DNA, the CDR3 is TGTGCCAGCAGGAAGCAGGGGGCGAACTATGGCTACACCTTC. It codes for CASRKQGANYGYTF.

The gene calls are TRBV10-3 and TRBJ2-7; D is perhaps TRBD1 (6 bases). The CDR3 is 14 amino acids. CDR1 and CDR2 (germline): ENHRY, SYGVKD. V shed 6 bases and J shed 3 bases, with 15 bases lying between them. The CDR3 loop is CAIRRSPGDYEQYF. CDR3 in DNA: TGTGCCATCAGAAGGTCGCCAGGGGACTACGAGCAGTACTTC.

The gene calls are TRBV19 and TRBJ1-1; 10 nucleotides align to TRBD1. With 3 bases clipped from V and 0 bases from J, the junction kept 7 bases outside the gene matches. The CDR3 length is 17 residues. The V gene's germline CDR1 is LNHDA and CDR2 SQIVND (reference sequence). In DNA, the CDR3 is TGTGCCAGTAGTATCTCGGGACAGGGGAAAATGAACACTGAAGCTTTCTTT. Amino acid sequence: CASSISGQGKMNTEAFF.

V is TRBV6-5 and J is TRBJ1-2; 7 bases map to TRBD1. There are 13 residues in the CDR3. J gave up 7 bases and V 4 bases, and 6 bases lay outside the gene matches. CDR1 and CDR2 (germline): MNHEY, SVGAGI. The DNA for the CDR3 is TGTGCCAGCAGTTTTCGACAGGGTGGTGGCTACACCTTC. The encoded protein is CASSFRQGGGYTF.

The rearrangement uses TRBV5-1 and TRBJ1-2; D gene ambiguous. The germline CDR1 and CDR2 sequences are SGHRS and YFSETQ. V was pared by 1 base and J by 5 bases, with 15 bases between. The length of the CDR3 is 15 residues. Written as DNA, the CDR3 is TGCGCCAGCAGCTTGAACCGGGGTGGGGTTTATGGCTACACCTTC. It specifies CASSLNRGGVYGYTF.

This chain connects TRBV27 to TRBJ2-3, with TRBD2 as a possible D gene (6 bases). The germline V gene has CDR1 MNHEY and CDR2 SMNVEV (reference sequence). This CDR3 contains 16 residues. Trimming removed 3 bases at V and 2 bases at J, with 15 bases between. The CDR3 DNA follows: TGTGCCAGCAGTTTGGTGGGGGGTATCGTCACAGATACGCAGTATTTT. Residues: CASSLVGGIVTDTQYF.

In its sample, this clone was seen a few times. This chain uses TRBV7-9 with TRBJ2-7; D remains ambiguous. Trimming removed 7 bases from V and 0 bases from J, with 19 bases in between. CDR1 and CDR2 from the germline V gene are SEHNR and FQNEAQ (reference sequence). The CDR3 is 16 amino acids. The CDR3 is CASTNSASSSSYEQYF. DNA of the CDR3: TGTGCCAGCACCAACAGTGCCTCATCGAGCTCCTACGAGCAGTACTTC.

The chain uses TRBV19 and TRBJ1-5; D is perhaps TRBD1 (6 bases). Germline V gives CDR1 LNHDA, CDR2 SQIVND (reference sequence). The CDR3 length is 16 residues. Trimming removed 3 bases at V and 0 bases at J, with 12 bases between. CDR3 nucleotides: TGTGCCAGTAGTATTAGAGGAGGGGGTAGCAATCAGCCCCAGCATTTT. This translates into CASSIRGGGSNQPQHF.

This chain links TRBV29-1 with TRBJ2-5, with 11 bases aligning to TRBD2. Germline trimming cut 6 bases from V and 4 bases from J; bases unmatched to any gene: 7. The CDR3 is made up of 14 amino acids. CDR1 and CDR2 (germline): SQVTM, ANQGSEA. The CDR3 region has the DNA TGCAGCGTCTTAGCGGGGGGGCCGGGAGAGACCCAGTACTTC. Translating it yields CSVLAGGPGETQYF.

V gene TRBV6-5 combines with J gene TRBJ2-2; TRBD2 agrees at 8 bases. This CDR3 spans 15 amino acids. V was pared by 2 bases and J by 3 bases, with 2 bases of the junction left unmatched. Germline V gives CDR1 MNHEY, CDR2 SVGAGI. DNA of the CDR3: TGTGCCAGCAGTTACCCGGGGGGGCACACCGGGGAGCTGTTTTTT. Its protein product is CASSYPGGHTGELFF.

This rearrangement joins TRBV9 to TRBJ1-2; D is unresolved. With 5 bases removed from V and 7 bases from J, the gap between germline ends came to 9 bases. CDR1 is SGDLS, CDR2 YYNGEE, per germline. This CDR3 contains 11 residues. CDR3: CASRGSRGYTF. Here the CDR3 DNA reads TGTGCCAGCAGGGGCTCCCGTGGCTACACCTTC.

V and J are TRBV28 and TRBJ1-5; D gene uncertain. Trimming cost V 7 bases and J 7 bases, with 11 bases left between them. The V gene's germline CDR1 is MDHEN and CDR2 SYDVKM. The CDR3 runs 12 residues. The CDR3 bases are TGTGCCAGCAATCTCGCTGGACAGCCCCAGCATTTT. Translation gives CASNLAGQPQHF.

This sequence joins TRBV2 and TRBJ1-2; 7 nucleotides line up with TRBD1. V was pared by 7 bases and J by 3 bases, with 11 bases of the junction left unmatched. Germline CDR1 and CDR2: SNHLY and FYNNEI. The CDR3 totals 15 residues. CDR3 sequence: CASMRDREFYYGYTF. The DNA of the CDR3 is TGTGCCAGCATGAGAGACAGGGAGTTTTACTATGGCTACACCTTC.

This clone showed up just once. The chain joins TRBV15 to TRBJ2-7; D perhaps matches TRBD2 (6 bases). The CDR3 has 15 amino acids. The V end lost 1 base, the J end lost 2 bases, and 12 bases lay between the germline ends. Germline V CDR1 and CDR2: LNHNV, YYDKDF (reference sequence). Here the CDR3 reads CATSRVASVTYEQYF. For the CDR3, the DNA is TGTGCCACCAGCAGAGTGGCTAGCGTGACCTACGAGCAGTACTTC.

The chain combines TRBV19 with TRBJ1-4; 9 nucleotides match TRBD1. The V gene's germline CDR1 is LNHDA and CDR2 SQIVND (reference sequence). The CDR3 runs to 19 residues. Trimming cost V 4 bases and J 0 bases; bases outside gene matches: 12. The CDR3 here is CASSSESGTGTSTNEKLFF. The DNA for the CDR3 is TGTGCCAGTAGTAGCGAATCCGGGACAGGGACCTCAACTAATGAAAAACTGTTTTTT.

The chain recombines TRBV29-1 with TRBJ1-2; 12 bases fit TRBD1. V lost 6 bases and J lost 8; bases outside the gene matches: 10. The CDR3 totals 14 residues. Germline assignment: CDR1 SQVTM and CDR2 ANQGSEA. CDR3: CSVDGTGGFGGYTF. The CDR3 DNA reads as TGCAGCGTGGACGGGACAGGGGGCTTTGGGGGCTACACCTTC.

The chain couples TRBV25-1 to TRBJ1-5; D is ambiguous. The CDR3 is 13 residues long. The germline V and J ends were trimmed by 3 bases and 5 bases, with 8 bases remaining between them. Germline V lookup: CDR1 MGHDK, CDR2 SYGVNS. The CDR3 nucleotides are TGTGCCAGCAGTGAGGGCAGTCATCAGCCCCAGCATTTT. It is translated as CASSEGSHQPQHF.

V gene TRBV10-3 combines with J gene TRBJ2-7, with D tentatively TRBD1 (6 bases). V gave up 6 bases and J gave up 2 bases, with 11 bases separating them. CDR3 length equals 13 residues. Germline CDR1 reads ENHRY; CDR2 reads SYGVKD. The DNA of the CDR3 is TGTGCCATCAGCGCAGGGGCAACCTACGAGCAGTACTTC. Translating it yields CAISAGATYEQYF.

This rearrangement joins TRBV25-1 to TRBJ1-2; 8 bases are a match to TRBD1. Per the germline V gene, CDR1 is MGHDK and CDR2 is SYGVNS. Unmatched junction bases numbered 6, after V lost 6 bases and J lost 6 bases. There are 13 residues in the CDR3. The CDR3 loop is CASRGQVEHGYTF. CDR3 coding DNA: TGTGCCAGCAGGGGACAGGTGGAGCATGGCTACACCTTC.

The chain is built from TRBV7-6 and TRBJ2-2; maybe TRBD2 (6 bases). There are 15 residues in the CDR3. Trimming stripped 8 bases from V and 7 bases from J, with 20 bases between. Germline CDR1 reads SGHVS; CDR2 reads FNYEAQ. CDR3 coding DNA: TGTGCCAGCCTCCTCAATCCAGGAGGGATCGGGGAGCTGTTTTTT. Its protein is CASLLNPGGIGELFF. The full variable domain, in which reference TRBV7-6 and TRBJ2-2 provide the parts outside the CDR3, is GAGVSQSPRYKVTKRGQDVALRCDPISGHVSLYWYRQALGQGPEFLTYFNYEAQQDKSGLPNDRFSAERPEGSISTLTIQRTEQRDSAMYRCASLLNPGGIGELFFGEGSRLTVL.

The chain has TRBV11-1 and TRBJ2-1, with D unclear. The germline CDR1 and CDR2 sequences are SGHAT and FQDESV (reference sequence). The ends were cut back, 2 bases at V and 4 bases at J, with 12 bases in the middle. The CDR3 consists of 15 residues. The CDR3 protein is CASSLYRAQYNEQFF. The CDR3 bases are TGTGCCAGCAGCTTATACCGCGCCCAATACAATGAGCAGTTCTTC.

The CDR3 sequence: CASRADSNTEAFF. CDR3 coding DNA: TGTGCCAGCAGGGCTGACTCGAACACTGAAGCTTTCTTT. The chain joins TRBV7-6 to TRBJ1-1; D uncertain. Germline loops: CDR1 SGHVS, CDR2 FNYEAQ. The CDR3 consists of 13 residues. Trimming stripped 6 bases from V and 1 base from J, with 9 bases between.

This sequence joins TRBV28 and TRBJ1-6; a possible D gene is TRBD1 (6 bases). V dropped 7 bases and J dropped 5 bases, with 9 bases sitting between them. CDR1 and CDR2 from the germline V gene are MDHEN and SYDVKM. The CDR3 totals 13 residues. The CDR3 coding sequence is TGTGCCAGCACAGGGGCCCATAATTCACCCCTCCACTTT. Its protein product is CASTGAHNSPLHF.

This chain joins TRBV10-2 and TRBJ1-2, with 8 bases that match TRBD1. Germline assignment: CDR1 WSHSY and CDR2 SAAADI. The CDR3 contains 12 residues. V was pared by 8 bases and J by 4 bases, with 3 bases of the junction left unmatched. The CDR3 is CASGTGFYGYTF. The CDR3 DNA follows: TGCGCCAGCGGGACAGGCTTCTATGGCTACACCTTC.